This entry concerns a single TCR beta chain. The antigen is not known. Sequencing used immunoSEQ multiplex PCR; TCRdb keeps in-frame clones, though not all of them. The table has 95,000 to 110,000 clones, over 75% seen once. CDR1 is MNHNY, CDR2 SVGAGI, per germline (reference sequence). There are 12 residues in the CDR3. The V end was cut by 5 bases, the J end by 3 bases, with 8 bases between. The source of the sample is a study of graft-versus-host responses after intestinal transplantation. The chain couples TRBV6-6 to TRBJ2-7; D ambiguous. The source is a human donor who received an intestinal transplant. The input for sequencing was unstimulated CD4+ T cells sorted from spleen or lymph node cells, taken before intestinal transplant. CDR3: CASSRENYEQYF. Written as DNA, the CDR3 is TGTGCCAGCAGTCGTGAAAACTACGAGCAGTACTTC.